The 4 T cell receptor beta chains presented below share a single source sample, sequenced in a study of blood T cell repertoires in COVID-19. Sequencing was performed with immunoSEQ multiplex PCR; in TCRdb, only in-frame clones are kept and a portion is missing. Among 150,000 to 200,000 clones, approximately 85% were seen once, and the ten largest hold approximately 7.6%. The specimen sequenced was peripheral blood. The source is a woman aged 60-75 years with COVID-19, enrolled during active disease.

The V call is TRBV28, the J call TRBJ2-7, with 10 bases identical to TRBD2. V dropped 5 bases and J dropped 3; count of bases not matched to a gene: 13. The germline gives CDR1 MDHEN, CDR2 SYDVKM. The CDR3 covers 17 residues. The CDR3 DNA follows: TGTGCCAGCAGTCCCAGGACTAGCGGTATTACCCTCTACGAGCAGTACTTC. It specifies CASSPRTSGITLYEQYF. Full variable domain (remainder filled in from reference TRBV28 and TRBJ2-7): DVKVTQSSRYLVKRTGEKVFLECVQDMDHENMFWYRQDPGLGLRLIYFSYDVKMKEKGDIPEGYSVSREKKERFSLILESASTNQTSMYLCASSPRTSGITLYEQYFGPGTRLTVT.

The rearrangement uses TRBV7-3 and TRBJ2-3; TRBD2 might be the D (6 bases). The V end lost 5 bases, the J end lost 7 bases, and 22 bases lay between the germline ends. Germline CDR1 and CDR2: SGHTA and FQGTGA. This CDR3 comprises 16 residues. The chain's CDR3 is CASSPQFGGEGHTQYF. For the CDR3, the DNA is TGTGCCAGCAGCCCTCAATTCGGGGGAGAAGGGCATACGCAGTATTTT.

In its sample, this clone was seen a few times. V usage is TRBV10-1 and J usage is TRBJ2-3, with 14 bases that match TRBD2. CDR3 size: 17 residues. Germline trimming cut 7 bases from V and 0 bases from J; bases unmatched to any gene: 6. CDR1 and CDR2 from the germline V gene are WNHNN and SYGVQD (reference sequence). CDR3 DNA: TGCGCCAGCACTCCGGGACTAGCGGGGGTTAGCACAGATACGCAGTATTTT. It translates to CASTPGLAGVSTDTQYF.

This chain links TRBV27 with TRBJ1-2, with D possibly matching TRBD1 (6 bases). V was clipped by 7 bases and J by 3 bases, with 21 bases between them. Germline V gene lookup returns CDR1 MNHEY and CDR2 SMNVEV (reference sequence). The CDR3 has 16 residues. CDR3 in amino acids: CASMGARTGYDYGYTF. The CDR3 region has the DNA TGTGCCAGCATGGGGGCCCGAACTGGGTATGACTATGGCTACACCTTC.